This TCR beta chain is drawn from a study of blood T cell repertoires in COVID-19. Under the authors' procedure: Cell counts per sample came from amplifying reference gene primers. Sequenced by immunoSEQ multiplex PCR; TCRdb stores in-frame clones only, minus some. V and J calls and clone size come straight from that table; D and trimming were deduced from the DNA. The repertoire holds hundreds of thousands of clones, with roughly 84% as singletons. The CDR3 length is 13 residues. Germline loops: CDR1 KGHSH, CDR2 LQKENI. The junction had 3 bases not matched to a gene; V was cut back by 0 bases and J by 9 bases.

Sequencing input: peripheral blood. This chain links TRBV18 with TRBJ2-5; 8 nucleotides line up with TRBD1. The receptor's source is a woman in her forties or fifties with acute or convalescent COVID-19. CDR3 loop: CASSPPDRDAQYF. As DNA, the CDR3 is TGTGCCAGCTCACCACCGGACAGGGATGCCCAGTACTTC.